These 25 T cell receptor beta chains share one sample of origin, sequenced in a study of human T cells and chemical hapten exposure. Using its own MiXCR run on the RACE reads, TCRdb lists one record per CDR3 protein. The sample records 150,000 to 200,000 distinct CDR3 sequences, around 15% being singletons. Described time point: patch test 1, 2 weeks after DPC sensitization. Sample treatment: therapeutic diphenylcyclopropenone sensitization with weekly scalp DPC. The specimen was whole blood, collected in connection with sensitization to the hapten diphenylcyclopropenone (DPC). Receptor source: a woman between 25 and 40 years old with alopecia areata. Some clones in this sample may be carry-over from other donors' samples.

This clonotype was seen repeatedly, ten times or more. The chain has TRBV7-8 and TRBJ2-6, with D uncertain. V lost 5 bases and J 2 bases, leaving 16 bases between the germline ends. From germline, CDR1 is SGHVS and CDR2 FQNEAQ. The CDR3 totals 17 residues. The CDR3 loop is CASSLPIKPAGANVLTF. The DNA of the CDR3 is TGTGCCAGCAGCCTTCCGATTAAGCCGGCTGGGGCCAACGTCCTGACTTTC. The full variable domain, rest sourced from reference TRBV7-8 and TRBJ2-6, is GAGVSQSPRYKVAKRGQDVALRCDPISGHVSLFWYQQALGQGPEFLTYFQNEAQLDKSGLPSDRFFAERPEGSVSTLKIQRTQQEDSAVYLCASSLPIKPAGANVLTFGAGSRLTVL.

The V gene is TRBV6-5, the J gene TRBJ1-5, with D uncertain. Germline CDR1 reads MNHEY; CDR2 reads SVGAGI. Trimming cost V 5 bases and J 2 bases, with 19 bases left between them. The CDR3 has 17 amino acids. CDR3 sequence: CASSPHLGGIRNQPQHF. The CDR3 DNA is TGTGCCAGCAGTCCCCACCTGGGAGGGATTCGCAATCAGCCCCAGCATTTT.

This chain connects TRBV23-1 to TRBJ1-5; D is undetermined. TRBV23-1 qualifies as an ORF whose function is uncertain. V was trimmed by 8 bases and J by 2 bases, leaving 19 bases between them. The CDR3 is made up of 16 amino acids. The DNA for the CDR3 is TGCGCCAGCGGCGCAGCACTAATGAGGGGCAATCAGCCCCAGCATTTT. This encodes CASGAALMRGNQPQHF.

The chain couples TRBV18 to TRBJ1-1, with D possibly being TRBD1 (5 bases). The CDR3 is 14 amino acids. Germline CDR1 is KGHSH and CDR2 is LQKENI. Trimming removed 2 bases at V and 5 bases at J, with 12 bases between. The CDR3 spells CASSPGAGGTEAFF. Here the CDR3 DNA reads TGTGCCAGCTCACCAGGGGCTGGTGGGACTGAAGCTTTCTTT.

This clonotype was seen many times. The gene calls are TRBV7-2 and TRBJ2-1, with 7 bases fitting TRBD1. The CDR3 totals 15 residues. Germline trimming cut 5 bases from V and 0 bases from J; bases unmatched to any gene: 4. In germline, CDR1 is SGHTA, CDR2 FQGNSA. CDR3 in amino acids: CASSRDSSSYNEQFF. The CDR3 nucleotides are TGTGCCAGCAGCCGGGACAGCAGCTCCTACAATGAGCAGTTCTTC.

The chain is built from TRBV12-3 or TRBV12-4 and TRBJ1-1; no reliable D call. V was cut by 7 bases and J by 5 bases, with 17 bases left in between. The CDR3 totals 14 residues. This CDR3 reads CASIRTPVITEAFF. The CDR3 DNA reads TGTGCCAGCATCCGGACTCCCGTTATTACTGAAGCTTTCTTT.

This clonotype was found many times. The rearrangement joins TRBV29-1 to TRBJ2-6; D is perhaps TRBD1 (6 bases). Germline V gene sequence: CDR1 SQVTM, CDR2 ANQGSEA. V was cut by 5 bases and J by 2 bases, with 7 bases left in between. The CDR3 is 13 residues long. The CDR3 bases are TGCAGCGTTTCAGGGGCTGGGGCCAACGTCCTGACTTTC. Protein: CSVSGAGANVLTF.

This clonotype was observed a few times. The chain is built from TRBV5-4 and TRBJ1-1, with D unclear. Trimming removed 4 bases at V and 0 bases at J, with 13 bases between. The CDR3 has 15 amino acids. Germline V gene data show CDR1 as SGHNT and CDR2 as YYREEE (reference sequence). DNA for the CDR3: TGTGCCAGCAGCGCTAACAGTAGAATGAACACTGAAGCTTTCTTT. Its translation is CASSANSRMNTEAFF. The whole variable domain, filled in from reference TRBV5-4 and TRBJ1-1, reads ETGVTQSPTHLIKTRGQQVTLRCSSQSGHNTVSWYQQALGQGPQFIFQYYREEENGRGNFPPRFSGLQFPNYSSELNVNALELDDSALYLCASSANSRMNTEAFFGQGTRLTVV.

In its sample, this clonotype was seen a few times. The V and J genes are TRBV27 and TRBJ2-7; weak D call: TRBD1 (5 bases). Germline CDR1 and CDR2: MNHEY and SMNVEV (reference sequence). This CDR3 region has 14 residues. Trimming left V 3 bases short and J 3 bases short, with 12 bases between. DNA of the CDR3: TGTGCCAGCAGTTTTCAGGGTAGCTTCTACGAGCAGTACTTC. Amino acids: CASSFQGSFYEQYF.

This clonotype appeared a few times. CDR3 bases: TGCGCCAGCAGGATCCAGGGTATGACTAATGAAAAACTGTTTTTT. Translated, it gives CASRIQGMTNEKLFF. The chain combines TRBV5-1 with TRBJ1-4; possible D gene TRBD1, 5 bases. Trimming removed 5 bases at V and 2 bases at J, with 13 bases between. This CDR3 comprises 15 residues. The germline V gene encodes CDR1 SGHRS and CDR2 YFSETQ.

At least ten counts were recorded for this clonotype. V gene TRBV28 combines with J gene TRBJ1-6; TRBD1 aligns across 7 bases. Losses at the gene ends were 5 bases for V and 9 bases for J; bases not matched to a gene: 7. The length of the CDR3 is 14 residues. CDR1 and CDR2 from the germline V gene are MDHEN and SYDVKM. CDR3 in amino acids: CASSRQGYGSPLHF. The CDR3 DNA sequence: TGTGCCAGCAGTCGACAGGGTTACGGTTCACCCCTCCACTTT.

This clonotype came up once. The CDR3 DNA reads TGTGCCAGCAGCGCTAGCGGGAGGCTGGAAACGCAGTATTTT. It encodes CASSASGRLETQYF. The V call is TRBV7-2, the J call TRBJ2-3, with 11 bases aligning to TRBD2. The trim removed 5 bases at V and 9 bases at J, leaving 7 bases unmatched. CDR1 is SGHTA and CDR2 is FQGNSA in the germline V gene. This CDR3 contains 14 residues.

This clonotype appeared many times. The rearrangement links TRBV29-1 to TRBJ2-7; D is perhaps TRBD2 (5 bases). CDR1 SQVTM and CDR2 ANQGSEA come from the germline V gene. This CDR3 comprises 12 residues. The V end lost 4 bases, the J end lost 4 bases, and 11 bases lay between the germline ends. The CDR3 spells CSVGPGSYEQYF. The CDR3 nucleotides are TGCAGCGTTGGTCCGGGATCATACGAGCAGTACTTC.

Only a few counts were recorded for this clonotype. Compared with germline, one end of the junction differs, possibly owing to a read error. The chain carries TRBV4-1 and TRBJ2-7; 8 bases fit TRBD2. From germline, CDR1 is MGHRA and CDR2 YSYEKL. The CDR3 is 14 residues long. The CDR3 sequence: CANSQIMGLDEQYF. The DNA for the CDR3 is TGCGCCAACAGCCAAATCATGGGACTAGACGAGCAGTACTTC.

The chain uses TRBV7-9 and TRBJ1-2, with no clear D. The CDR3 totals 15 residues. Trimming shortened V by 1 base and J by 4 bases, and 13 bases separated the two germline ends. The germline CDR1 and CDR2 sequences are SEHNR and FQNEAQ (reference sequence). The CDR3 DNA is TGTGCCAGCAGCTTAGGTTCAGGACGGGTCTATGGCTACACCTTC. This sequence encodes CASSLGSGRVYGYTF.

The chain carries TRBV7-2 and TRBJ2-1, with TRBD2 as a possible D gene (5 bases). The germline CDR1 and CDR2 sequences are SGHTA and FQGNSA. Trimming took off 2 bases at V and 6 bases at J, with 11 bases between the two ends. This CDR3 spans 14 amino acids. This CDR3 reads CASSLSGIFNEQFF. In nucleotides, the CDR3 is TGTGCCAGCAGCTTATCCGGGATCTTCAATGAGCAGTTCTTC.

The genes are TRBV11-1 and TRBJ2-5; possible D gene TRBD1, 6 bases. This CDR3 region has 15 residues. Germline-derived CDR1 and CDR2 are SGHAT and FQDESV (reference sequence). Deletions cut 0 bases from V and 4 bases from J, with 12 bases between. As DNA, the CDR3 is TGTGCCAGCAGCTTAGCGACAGGAGGCGGAGAGACCCAGTACTTC. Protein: CASSLATGGGETQYF. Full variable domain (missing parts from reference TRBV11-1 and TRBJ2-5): EAEVAQSPRYKITEKSQAVAFWCDPISGHATLYWYRQILGQGPELLVQFQDESVVDDSQLPKDRFSAERLKGVDSTLKIQPAELGDSAMYLCASSLATGGGETQYFGPGTRLLVL.

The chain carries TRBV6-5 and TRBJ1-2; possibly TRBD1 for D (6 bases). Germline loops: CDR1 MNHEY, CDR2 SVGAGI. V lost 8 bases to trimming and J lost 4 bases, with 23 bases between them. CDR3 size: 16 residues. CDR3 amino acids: CASRRRGTYFAYGYTF. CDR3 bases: TGTGCCAGCCGACGGCGAGGGACATACTTCGCCTATGGCTACACCTTC.

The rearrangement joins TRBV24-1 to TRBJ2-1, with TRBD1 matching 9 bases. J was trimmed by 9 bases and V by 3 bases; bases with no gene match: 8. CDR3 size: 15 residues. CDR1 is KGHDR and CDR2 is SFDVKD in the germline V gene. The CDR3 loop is CATSDAGQGWGEQFF. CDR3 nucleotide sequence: TGTGCCACCAGTGATGCCGGACAGGGGTGGGGTGAGCAGTTCTTC.

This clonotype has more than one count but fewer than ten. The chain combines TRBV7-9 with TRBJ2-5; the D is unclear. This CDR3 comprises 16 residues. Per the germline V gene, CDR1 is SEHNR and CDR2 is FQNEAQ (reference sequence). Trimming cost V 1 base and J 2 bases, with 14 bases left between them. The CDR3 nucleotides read TGTGCCAGCAGCTTAGAAGGTTTTGGCGGTCAAGAGACCCAGTACTTC. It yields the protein CASSLEGFGGQETQYF.

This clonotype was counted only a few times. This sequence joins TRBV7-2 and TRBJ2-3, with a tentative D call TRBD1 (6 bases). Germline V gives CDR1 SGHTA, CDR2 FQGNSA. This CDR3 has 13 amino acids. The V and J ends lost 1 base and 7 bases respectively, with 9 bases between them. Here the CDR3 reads CASSLGTGYTQYF. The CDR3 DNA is TGTGCCAGCAGCTTAGGAACAGGGTATACGCAGTATTTT.

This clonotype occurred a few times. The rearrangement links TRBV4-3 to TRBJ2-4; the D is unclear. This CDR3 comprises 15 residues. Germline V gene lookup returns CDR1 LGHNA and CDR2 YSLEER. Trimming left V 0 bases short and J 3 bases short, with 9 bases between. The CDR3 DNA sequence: TGCGCCAGCAGCCAAGATTGGGCCGTCAAAAACATTCAGTACTTC. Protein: CASSQDWAVKNIQYF.

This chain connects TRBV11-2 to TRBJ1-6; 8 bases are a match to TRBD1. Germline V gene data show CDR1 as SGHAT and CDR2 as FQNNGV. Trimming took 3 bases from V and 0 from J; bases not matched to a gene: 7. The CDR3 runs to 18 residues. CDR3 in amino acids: CASSLGTGGSSYNSPLHF. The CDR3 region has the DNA TGTGCCAGCAGCTTGGGAACAGGGGGGAGCTCCTATAATTCACCCCTCCACTTT.

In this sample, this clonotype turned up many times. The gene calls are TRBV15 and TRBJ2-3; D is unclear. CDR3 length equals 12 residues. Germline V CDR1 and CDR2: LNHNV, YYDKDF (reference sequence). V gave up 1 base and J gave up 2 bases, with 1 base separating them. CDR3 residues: CATSRATDTQYF. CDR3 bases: TGTGCCACCAGCAGAGCCACAGATACGCAGTATTTT.

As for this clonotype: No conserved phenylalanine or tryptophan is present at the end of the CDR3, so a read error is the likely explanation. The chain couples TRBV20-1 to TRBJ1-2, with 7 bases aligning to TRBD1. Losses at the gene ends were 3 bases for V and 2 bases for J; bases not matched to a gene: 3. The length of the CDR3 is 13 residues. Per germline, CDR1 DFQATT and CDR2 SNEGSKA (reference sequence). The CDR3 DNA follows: TGCAGTGCTAGCCCGACAGGGAACTATGGCTACACCTCC. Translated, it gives CSASPTGNYGYTS.